The entry below describes one T cell receptor beta chain. What this receptor recognizes is not known. There are no base qualities to consult, and no much larger clone falls within one base. These data come from a study of cytomegalovirus exposure and HLA in healthy donors listed by TCRdb under 2017. Notes on the research overall: According to an earlier analysis of a few hundred of the donors, roughly 180 million T cells yielded roughly 110 million unique TCR beta sequences and around 300 Gb of sequence data. An early release that covered more than 550 HLA-typed donors contained about 300 gigabases of sequencing data and 80 million or so unique TCR sequences. The genetic ancestry cluster associated with self-reported Caucasian donors included over 80% of the roughly 390 genotyped donors. The study aimed to test whether signatures of past pathogen exposure could be identified by cataloging public T cell receptors. The study used immunosequencing to profile the T cell repertoires of about 670 subjects and linked those repertoires to cytomegalovirus serostatus. In addition to the first cohort of around 670 subjects, a separate validation cohort of under 150 different subjects was used. High-throughput TCR immunosequencing, statistical association of individual TCRs with disease status, and machine learning were combined to predict cytomegalovirus infection status. In a later analysis, previously published TCR beta repertoires from more than 500 donors were re-analyzed and high-resolution HLA genotyping was added so that TCR occurrence patterns could be studied. The later analysis used no new phenotypic data to find candidate immune exposures, relying instead on TCR beta sequences and their occurrence across donors. An earlier analysis of 587 of the donors applied high-throughput TCR beta sequencing to assess whether each TCR beta V gene segment acted as functional or pseudogenic. Donor age, sex, ethnicity and CMV serostatus were compiled together with the repertoire data. A later genetic analysis took genome-wide SNP genotypes for about 55% of the roughly 670 donors and used that subset as a discovery cohort. Every discovery cohort repertoire had been produced on one sequencing platform. Class I and class II HLA loci were covered by the typing at four-digit resolution. The number of typed donors differed by locus: roughly 629-630 for A, B, C, DRB1 and DQB1; 500 to 550 for DQA1; 606 for DPA1; and about 450 for DPB1. Because of strong linkage in the cohort, roughly five DR-DQ haplotypes were treated as single units for association and clustering. Among roughly 370 genotyped donors of the cohort, an average of roughly 240,000 unique TCR beta nucleotide sequences were sequenced per donor, roughly 20% of them non-productive.

General findings and caveats noted by the study authors: Because counts were too low, 15 to 20 rarely observed V segments, including chromosome 9 orphons, were excluded from the earlier analysis of 587 of the donors. A further reported finding was that TCR beta sequences accurately predicted the HLA-A and HLA-B alleles for most subjects in the first cohort. A later analysis found that most CMV-associated TCR beta chains appeared HLA-restricted, with HLA associations seemingly driven largely by CMV exposure. In vitro tests confirmed that three of the cytomegalovirus-associated TCR beta chains recognize cytomegalovirus antigens. An association between a missense DCLRE1C variant and V-gene and J-gene trimming of TCR beta chains was found in a later genetic analysis and replicated in an independent cohort. A cluster of highly shared sequence variants was judged likely to represent a technical artifact of the sequencing pipeline. Presence/absence analyses assumed roughly uniform sequencing depth across donors, an assumption that may not hold. This cohort had only TCR beta chains sequenced, and the lack of alpha or paired-chain data limited which features could be detected. Immune exposure information for the cohort was limited to CMV serostatus. The study listed approximately 150 TCR beta chains as associated with cytomegalovirus. When HLA alleles, especially DR and DQ, strongly co-occurred, TCR associations were difficult to assign to individual alleles. The authors suggested that the approach could potentially be extended to other disease states and immunological phenotypes. In a later analysis, the rate of TCR association differed among HLA loci, with DRB1 alleles having the most associated TCRs and HLA-C alleles having the fewest. Because the 87-base-pair reads could not distinguish some IMGT-functional V segments, including TRBV6-2 and TRBV6-3, those segments were excluded. Across donors, most TCR sequences were observed very rarely, whereas some public TCRs were present in many individuals. A later analysis reported that several top co-occurrence clusters appeared linked to parvovirus B19, influenza, CMV and Epstein-Barr virus. In a later genetic analysis, fewer N-insertions in productive TCRs were reported among donors in an Asian-associated ancestry cluster than the roughly 640-donor mean. In a later analysis, HLA-associated TCR beta chains showed more clonal expansion and lower generation probabilities than non-associated chains that were equally common. At a false discovery rate of 0.05, a later analysis linked approximately 18,000 TCR beta sequences to specific HLA alleles. Correlated functional status among segregating V segments might reflect linkage disequilibrium, but an unknown experimental factor could not be ruled out. Because HLA typing was unavailable for some donors at each locus, only the typed subset was used in association tests. The classifier was reported to diagnose cytomegalovirus status with high specificity and sensitivity in both the original and validation cohorts. In an earlier analysis of more than 450 of the donors, most TCR beta V segments were observed in productive rearrangements about 87% or about 30% of the time, broadly matching IMGT annotations.

The cohort was made up of approximately 670 healthy bone marrow donors. Cohort members were all nominally healthy when sampled, although unrecorded immune exposures were likely present. The donor was CMV seronegative and was included in the group of a few hundred seronegative cohort members. A peripheral blood sample was collected from each donor, and TCR beta sequencing was performed on peripheral blood mononuclear cells. Genomic DNA extraction from the blood cell samples was performed with the Qiagen DNeasy Blood Extraction Kit. From a lookup of the germline V gene, CDR1 and CDR2 are MDHEN and SYDVKM. V loses 11 bases of germline sequence and J loses 0 bases, and the interval between the two ends is 11 bases. The CDR3 goes from the cysteine to the phenylalanine over 14 residues. The read is trimmed to its CDR3 DNA, 42 bases read in frame from base 1. The method behind the library was the immunoSEQ multiplex PCR assay. For the multiplex PCR, a mixture combining 60 forward primers for TCR Vbeta segments and 13 reverse primers for TCR Jbeta segments was used. A multiplex PCR assay on genomic DNA amplified the CDR3 region of rearranged TCR beta genes. The amplified TCR beta libraries were sequenced on the Illumina HiSeq System as 87-base-pair reads. The authors' pipeline ran thus. In a later analysis, 80 million or so unique TCR beta chains were counted across the roughly 610 repertoires, and some 10 million of these chains were shared by at least two donors. Raw reads were error-corrected and collapsed into unique sequences by a nearest-neighbor algorithm in which closely related sequences were merged to remove PCR and sequencing errors. CDR3 sequences were aligned to IMGT reference sequences to assign V, D and J gene segments. For a sequence to be retained, a match of at least six nucleotides was required to both a V gene segment and a J gene segment. Rearrangements were classified as productive when the CDR3 lacked stop codons and remained in frame with V and J, and all other rearrangements were classified as non-productive. CDR3 was defined by IMGT convention, running from the second conserved V-encoded cysteine to the conserved J-encoded phenylalanine. In an earlier analysis of more than 550 of the donors, sequences lacking an unambiguous match to a single V gene segment were excluded. An earlier analysis of almost 600 of the donors classified V segments as functional when productive rearrangements were above 56.7% and as segregating when the standard deviation between donors was above 5%. To diagnose cytomegalovirus status from the catalog of TCR beta chain sequences, a statistical classification framework was built. In a later analysis, TCR nucleotide sequences were compared against IMGT/GENE-DB human TR gene sequences so that V and J genes could be assigned. In a later analysis, CDR3 sequences and most-parsimonious VDJ recombination scenarios were assigned using the TCRdist pipeline. In a later analysis, each TCR beta chain was defined by its CDR3 amino acid sequence together with its V-gene family, and reads lacking a unique V-gene family were excluded. To address suspected cross-contamination and a sequencing artifact, a later analysis removed roughly 580 highly shared, low-generation-probability nucleotide sequences. A later analysis calculated a clonal expansion index for each public chain from normalized within-repertoire ranks of inferred template counts. A later analysis computed generation probabilities with a VDJ recombination model fitted to out-of-frame rearrangements, and checked the results against IGoR. In a later analysis, TCR-TCR, TCR-HLA and TCR-CMV co-occurrence was scored with hypergeometric tests, and a repertoire-size bias correction was applied to TCR pairs. In a later analysis, false discovery rates were estimated by permuting HLA or CMV assignments 20 times. In a later analysis, co-occurring TCRs were grouped with DBSCAN, and TCRdist sequence similarity was added when clustering was performed within HLA-allele-positive subsets. For co-occurrence clustering, repertoires with fewer than 30,000 or more than 120,000 public chains were excluded, along with five repertoires with anomalous nucleotide sharing. TCRdb retrieved this table from immuneACCESS and kept in-frame rearrangements only. Not all clones are present; in checked studies, unresolved V genes account for under half, and no reason is known for the remainder. V, J and clone size are those of that table, while D and trimming were read from the DNA. Here the sample has approximately 170,000 clones; roughly 74% occur a single time. Clones ranked in the top ten supply over 4.5% of the sample.

The sequence was collected from a male donor in good health and CMV-seronegative. Here the chain combines TRBV28 and TRBJ2-6; tentative D gene TRBD1, with 6 bases matching. The sequenced material came from PBMCs. CDR3 loop: CACHRDSGANVLTF. The base sequence is TGTGCCTGCCACAGGGACTCTGGGGCCAACGTCCTGACTTTC.